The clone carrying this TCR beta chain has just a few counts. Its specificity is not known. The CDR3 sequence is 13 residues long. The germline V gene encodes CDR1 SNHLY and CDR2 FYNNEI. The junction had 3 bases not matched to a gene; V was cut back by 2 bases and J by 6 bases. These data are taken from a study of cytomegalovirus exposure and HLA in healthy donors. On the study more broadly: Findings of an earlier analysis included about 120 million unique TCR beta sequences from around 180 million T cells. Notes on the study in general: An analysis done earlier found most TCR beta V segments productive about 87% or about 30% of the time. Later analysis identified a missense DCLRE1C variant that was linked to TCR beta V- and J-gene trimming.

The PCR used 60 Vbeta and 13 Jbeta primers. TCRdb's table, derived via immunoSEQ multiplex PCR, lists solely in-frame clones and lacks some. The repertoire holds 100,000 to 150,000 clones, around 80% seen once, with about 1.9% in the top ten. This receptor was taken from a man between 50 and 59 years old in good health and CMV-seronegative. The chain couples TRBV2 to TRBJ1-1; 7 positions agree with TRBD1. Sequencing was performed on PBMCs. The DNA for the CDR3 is TGTGCCAGCAGTGAATACGGGACAGCTGAAGCTTTCTTT. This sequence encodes CASSEYGTAEAFF.